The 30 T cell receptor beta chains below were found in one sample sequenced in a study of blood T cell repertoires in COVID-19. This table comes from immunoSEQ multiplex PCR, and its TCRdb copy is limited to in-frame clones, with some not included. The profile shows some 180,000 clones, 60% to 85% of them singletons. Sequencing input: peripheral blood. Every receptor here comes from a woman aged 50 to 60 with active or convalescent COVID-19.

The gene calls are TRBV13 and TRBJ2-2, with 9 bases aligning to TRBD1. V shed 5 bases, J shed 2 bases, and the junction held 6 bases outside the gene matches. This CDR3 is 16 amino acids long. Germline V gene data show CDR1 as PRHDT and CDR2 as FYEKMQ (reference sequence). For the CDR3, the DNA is TGTGCCAGCAGCGCACCGGGACAGGGTAACACCGGGGAGCTGTTTTTT. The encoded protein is CASSAPGQGNTGELFF.

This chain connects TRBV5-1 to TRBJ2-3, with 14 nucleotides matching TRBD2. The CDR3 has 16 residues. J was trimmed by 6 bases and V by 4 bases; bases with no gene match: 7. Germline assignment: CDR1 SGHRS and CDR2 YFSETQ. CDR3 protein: CASSRGLAGEEDTQYF. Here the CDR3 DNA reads TGCGCCAGCAGCAGGGGACTAGCGGGAGAGGAGGATACGCAGTATTTT.

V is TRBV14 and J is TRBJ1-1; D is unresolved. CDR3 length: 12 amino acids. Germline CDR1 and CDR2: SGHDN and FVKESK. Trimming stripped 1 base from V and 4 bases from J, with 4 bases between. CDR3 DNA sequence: TGTGCCAGCAGCCAAGTGCGCACTGAAGCTTTCTTT. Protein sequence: CASSQVRTEAFF. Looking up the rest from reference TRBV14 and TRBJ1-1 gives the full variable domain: EAGVTQFPSHSVIEKGQTVTLRCDPISGHDNLYWYRRVMGKEIKFLLHFVKESKQDESGMPNNRFLAERTGGTYSTLKVQPAELEDSGVYFCASSQVRTEAFFGQGTRLTVV.

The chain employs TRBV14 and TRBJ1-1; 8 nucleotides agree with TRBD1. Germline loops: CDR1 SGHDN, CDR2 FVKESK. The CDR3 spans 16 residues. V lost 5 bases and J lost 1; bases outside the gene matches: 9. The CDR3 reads CASSFQGARKNTEAFF. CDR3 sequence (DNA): TGTGCCAGCAGCTTCCAGGGGGCGCGTAAGAACACTGAAGCTTTCTTT.

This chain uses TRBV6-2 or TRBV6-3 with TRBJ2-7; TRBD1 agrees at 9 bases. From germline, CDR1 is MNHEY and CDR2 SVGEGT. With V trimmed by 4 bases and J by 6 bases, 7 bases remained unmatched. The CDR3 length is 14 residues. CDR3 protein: CASSSPGQGREQYF. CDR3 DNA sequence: TGTGCCAGCAGTTCCCCGGGACAGGGACGCGAGCAGTACTTC.

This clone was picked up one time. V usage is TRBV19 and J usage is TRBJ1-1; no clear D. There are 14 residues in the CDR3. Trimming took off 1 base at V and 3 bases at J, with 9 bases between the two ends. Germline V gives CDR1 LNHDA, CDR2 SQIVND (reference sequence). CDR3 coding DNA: TGTGCCAGTAGTATAGTACAGAGAGACACTGAAGCTTTCTTT. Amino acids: CASSIVQRDTEAFF.

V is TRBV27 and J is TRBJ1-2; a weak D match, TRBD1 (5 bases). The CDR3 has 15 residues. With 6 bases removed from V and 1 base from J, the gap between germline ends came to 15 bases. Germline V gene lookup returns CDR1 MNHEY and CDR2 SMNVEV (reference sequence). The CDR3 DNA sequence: TGTGCCAGCAGATCGGGGGGGGGATTTAACTATGGCTACACCTTC. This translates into CASRSGGGFNYGYTF.

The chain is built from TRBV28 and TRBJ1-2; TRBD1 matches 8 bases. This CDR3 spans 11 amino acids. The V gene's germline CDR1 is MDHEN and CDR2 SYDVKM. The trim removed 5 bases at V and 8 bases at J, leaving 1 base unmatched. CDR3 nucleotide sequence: TGTGCCAGCAGTCGGACAGGGGGCTACACCTTC. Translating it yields CASSRTGGYTF.

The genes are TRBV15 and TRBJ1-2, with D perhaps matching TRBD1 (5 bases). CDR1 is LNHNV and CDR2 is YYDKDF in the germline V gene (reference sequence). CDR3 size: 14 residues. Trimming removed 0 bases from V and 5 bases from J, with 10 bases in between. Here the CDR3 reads CATSRDGQGYGYTF. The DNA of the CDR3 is TGTGCCACCAGCAGAGATGGACAAGGATATGGCTACACCTTC.

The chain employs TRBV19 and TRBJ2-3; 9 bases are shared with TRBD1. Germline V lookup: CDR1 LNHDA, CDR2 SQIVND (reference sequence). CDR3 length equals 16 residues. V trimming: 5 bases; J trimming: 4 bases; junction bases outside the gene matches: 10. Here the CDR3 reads CASSVTGQGSADTQYF. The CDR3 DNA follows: TGTGCCAGTAGTGTGACGGGACAGGGATCAGCAGATACGCAGTATTTT.

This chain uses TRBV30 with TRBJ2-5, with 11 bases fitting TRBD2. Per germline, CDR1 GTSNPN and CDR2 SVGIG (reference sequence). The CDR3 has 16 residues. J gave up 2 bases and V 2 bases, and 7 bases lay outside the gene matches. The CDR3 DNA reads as TGTGCCTGGAGTAGAGGACTAGCGGGCGGGCAAGAGACCCAGTACTTC. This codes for CAWSRGLAGGQETQYF.

The CDR3 protein is CASRPFSGASTDTQYF. For the CDR3, the DNA is TGTGCCAGCAGACCATTTAGCGGCGCTAGCACAGATACGCAGTATTTT. The chain uses TRBV7-6 and TRBJ2-3; D is perhaps TRBD2 (6 bases). V shed 6 bases and J shed 0 bases, with 16 bases lying between them. This CDR3 comprises 16 residues. The germline gives CDR1 SGHVS, CDR2 FNYEAQ.

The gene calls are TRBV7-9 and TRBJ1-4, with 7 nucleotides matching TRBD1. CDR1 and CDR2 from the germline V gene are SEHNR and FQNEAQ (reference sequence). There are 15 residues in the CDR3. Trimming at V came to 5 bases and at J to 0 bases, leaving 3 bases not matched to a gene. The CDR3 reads CASSAQGATNEKLFF. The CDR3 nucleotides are TGTGCCAGCAGCGCCCAGGGGGCAACTAATGAAAAACTGTTTTTT.

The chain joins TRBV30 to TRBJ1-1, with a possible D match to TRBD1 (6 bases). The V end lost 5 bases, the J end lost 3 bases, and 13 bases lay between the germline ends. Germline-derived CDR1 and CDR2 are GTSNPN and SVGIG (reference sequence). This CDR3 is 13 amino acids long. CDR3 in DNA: TGTGCCTGGGGTCAGGGGTGGGACACTGAAGCTTTCTTT. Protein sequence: CAWGQGWDTEAFF. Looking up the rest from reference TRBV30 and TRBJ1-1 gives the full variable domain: SQTIHQWPATLVQPVGSPLSLECTVEGTSNPNLYWYRQAAGRGLQLLFYSVGIGQISSEVPQNLSASRPQDRQFILSSKKLLLSDSGFYLCAWGQGWDTEAFFGQGTRLTVV.

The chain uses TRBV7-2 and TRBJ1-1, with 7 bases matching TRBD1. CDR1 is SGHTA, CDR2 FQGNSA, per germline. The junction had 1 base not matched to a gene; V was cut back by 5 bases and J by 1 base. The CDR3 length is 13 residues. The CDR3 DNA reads TGTGCCAGCAGCGACAGGGCGAACACTGAAGCTTTCTTT. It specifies CASSDRANTEAFF.

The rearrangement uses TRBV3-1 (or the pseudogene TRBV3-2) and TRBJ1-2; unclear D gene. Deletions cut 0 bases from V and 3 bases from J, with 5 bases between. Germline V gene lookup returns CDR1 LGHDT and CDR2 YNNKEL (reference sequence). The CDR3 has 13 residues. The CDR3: CASSQDPDYGYTF. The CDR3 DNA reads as TGTGCCAGCAGCCAAGATCCAGACTATGGCTACACCTTC.

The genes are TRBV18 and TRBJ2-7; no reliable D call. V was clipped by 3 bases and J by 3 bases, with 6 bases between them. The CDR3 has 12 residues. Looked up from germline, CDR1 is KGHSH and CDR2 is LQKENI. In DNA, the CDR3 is TGTGCCAGCTCACCGGGCAGCTACGAGCAGTACTTC. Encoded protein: CASSPGSYEQYF.

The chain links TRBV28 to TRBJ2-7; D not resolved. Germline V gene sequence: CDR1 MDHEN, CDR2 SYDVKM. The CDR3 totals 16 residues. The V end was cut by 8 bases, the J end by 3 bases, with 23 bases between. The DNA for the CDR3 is TGTGCCAGCCTCGAGTCTGTGGGCGCTTCTTTCTACGAGCAGTACTTC. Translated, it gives CASLESVGASFYEQYF. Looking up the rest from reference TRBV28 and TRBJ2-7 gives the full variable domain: DVKVTQSSRYLVKRTGEKVFLECVQDMDHENMFWYRQDPGLGLRLIYFSYDVKMKEKGDIPEGYSVSREKKERFSLILESASTNQTSMYLCASLESVGASFYEQYFGPGTRLTVT.

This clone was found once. CDR3 coding DNA: TGTGCCAGTAGGCAGCGGGAGGGCGGCTATGAGCAGTTCTTC. Its translation: CASRQREGGYEQFF. J is TRBJ2-1 and V is TRBV19, with 10 bases fitting TRBD2. CDR1 is LNHDA and CDR2 is SQIVND in the germline V gene (reference sequence). V dropped 6 bases and J dropped 8; count of bases not matched to a gene: 7. This CDR3 is 14 amino acids long.

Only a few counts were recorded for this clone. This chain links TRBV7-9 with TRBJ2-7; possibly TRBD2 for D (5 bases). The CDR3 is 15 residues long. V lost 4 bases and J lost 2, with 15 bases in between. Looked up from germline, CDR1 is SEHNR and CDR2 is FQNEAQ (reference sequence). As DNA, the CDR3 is TGTGCCAGCAGCTCAGGACGGGAAAAGGCCTACGAGCAGTACTTC. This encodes CASSSGREKAYEQYF.

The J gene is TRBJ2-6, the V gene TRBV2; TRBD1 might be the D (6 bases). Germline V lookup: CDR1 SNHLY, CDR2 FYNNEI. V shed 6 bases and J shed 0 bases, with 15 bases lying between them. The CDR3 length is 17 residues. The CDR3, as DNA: TGTGCCAGCAGATACAGACAGGCCAGCTCTGGGGCCAACGTCCTGACTTTC. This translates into CASRYRQASSGANVLTF. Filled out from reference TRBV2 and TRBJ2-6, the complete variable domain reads EPEVTQTPSHQVTQMGQEVILRCVPISNHLYFYWYRQILGQKVEFLVSFYNNEISEKSEIFDDQFSVERPDGSNFTLKIRSTKLEDSAMYFCASRYRQASSGANVLTFGAGSRLTVL.

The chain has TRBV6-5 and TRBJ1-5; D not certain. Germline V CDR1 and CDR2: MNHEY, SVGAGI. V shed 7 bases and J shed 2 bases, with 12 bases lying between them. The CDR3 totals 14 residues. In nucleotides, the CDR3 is TGTGCCAGCAACGGACTTACCGGCAATCAGCCCCAGCATTTT. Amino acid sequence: CASNGLTGNQPQHF.

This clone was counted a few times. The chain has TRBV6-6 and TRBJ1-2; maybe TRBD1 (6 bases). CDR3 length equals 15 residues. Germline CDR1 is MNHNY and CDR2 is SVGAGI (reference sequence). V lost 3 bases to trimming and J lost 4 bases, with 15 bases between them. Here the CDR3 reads CASSYGAGALYGYTF. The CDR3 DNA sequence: TGTGCCAGCAGTTATGGTGCAGGGGCTCTCTATGGCTACACCTTC.

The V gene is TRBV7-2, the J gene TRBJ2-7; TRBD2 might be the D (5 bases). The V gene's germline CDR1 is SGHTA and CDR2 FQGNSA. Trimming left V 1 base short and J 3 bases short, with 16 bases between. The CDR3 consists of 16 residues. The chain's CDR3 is CASSLGPGNRNYEQYF. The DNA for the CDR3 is TGTGCCAGCAGCTTAGGTCCGGGGAATCGGAACTACGAGCAGTACTTC.

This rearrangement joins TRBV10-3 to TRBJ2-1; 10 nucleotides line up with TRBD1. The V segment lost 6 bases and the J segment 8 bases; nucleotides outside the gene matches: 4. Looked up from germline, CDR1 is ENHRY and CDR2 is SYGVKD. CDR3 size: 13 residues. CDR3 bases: TGTGCCATCAGACCAGGGACAGGGGATGAGCAGTTCTTC. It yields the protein CAIRPGTGDEQFF.

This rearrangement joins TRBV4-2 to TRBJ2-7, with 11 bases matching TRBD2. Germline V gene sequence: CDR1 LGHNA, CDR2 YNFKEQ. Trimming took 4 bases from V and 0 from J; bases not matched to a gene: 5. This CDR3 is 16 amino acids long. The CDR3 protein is CASSPSSGRSSYEQYF. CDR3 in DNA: TGTGCCAGCAGCCCTTCTAGCGGGAGGAGCTCCTACGAGCAGTACTTC.

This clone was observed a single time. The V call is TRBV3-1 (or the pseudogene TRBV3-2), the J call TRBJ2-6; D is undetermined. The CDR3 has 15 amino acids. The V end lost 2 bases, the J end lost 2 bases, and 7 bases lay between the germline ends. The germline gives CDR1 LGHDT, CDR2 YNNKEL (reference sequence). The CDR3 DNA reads TGTGCCAGCAGCCAACCTCCCCCTGGGGCCAACGTCCTGACTTTC. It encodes CASSQPPPGANVLTF.

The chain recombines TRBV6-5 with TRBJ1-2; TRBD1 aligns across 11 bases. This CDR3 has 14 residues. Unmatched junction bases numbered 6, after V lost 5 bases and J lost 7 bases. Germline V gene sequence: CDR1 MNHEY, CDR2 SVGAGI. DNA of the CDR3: TGTGCCAGCAGTCCCGACGGGACAGGGGGTGGCTACACCTTC. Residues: CASSPDGTGGGYTF.

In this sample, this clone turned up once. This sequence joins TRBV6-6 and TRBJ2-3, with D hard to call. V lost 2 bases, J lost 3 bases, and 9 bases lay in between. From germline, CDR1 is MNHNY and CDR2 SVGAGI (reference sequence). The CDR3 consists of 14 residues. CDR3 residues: CASSYAAQTDTQYF. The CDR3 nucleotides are TGTGCCAGCAGTTACGCCGCTCAGACAGATACGCAGTATTTT.

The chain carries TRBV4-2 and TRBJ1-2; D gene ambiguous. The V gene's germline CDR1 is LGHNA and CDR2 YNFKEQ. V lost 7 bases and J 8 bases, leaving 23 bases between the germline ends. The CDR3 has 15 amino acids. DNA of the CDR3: TGTGCCAGCAACCCAGACGGGTCCAGCGGAGTAGGCTACACCTTC. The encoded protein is CASNPDGSSGVGYTF.